These 10 T cell receptor beta chains were all obtained from the same sample, sequenced in a study of early stage breast cancer tumors. The protocol was immunoSEQ multiplex PCR, while the TCRdb copy is restricted to in-frame clones and leaves out a portion. The sample consists of some 35,000 clones, 74% of them appearing once. Input material: blood. The origin of the receptors is a person in their sixties with breast cancer.

This clone has only a few counts. The rearrangement links TRBV19 to TRBJ1-5; 7 bases map to TRBD1. CDR3 length equals 15 residues. J lost 0 bases, V lost 8 bases, and 7 bases had no gene match. CDR1 is LNHDA and CDR2 is SQIVND in the germline V gene (reference sequence). This CDR3 is CASYAGGSSNQPQHF. In DNA, the CDR3 is TGTGCCAGTTATGCAGGGGGGAGTAGCAATCAGCCCCAGCATTTT.

This clone has more than one count but fewer than ten. The chain combines TRBV19 with TRBJ2-2, with 9 bases identical to TRBD1. Looked up from germline, CDR1 is LNHDA and CDR2 is SQIVND (reference sequence). With 11 bases clipped from V and 5 bases from J, the junction kept 9 bases outside the gene matches. The CDR3 length is 14 residues. CDR3 bases: TGTGCCTCAAGAACAGGGGGCGGAACCGGGGAGCTGTTTTTT. It encodes CASRTGGGTGELFF.

Written as DNA, the CDR3 is TGTGCCAGCAGTTACGGACAGGGGGCCAACGCCGGGGAGCTGTTTTTT. It translates to CASSYGQGANAGELFF. The chain joins TRBV6-5 to TRBJ2-2, with 11 bases fitting TRBD1. V trimming: 2 bases; J trimming: 6 bases; junction bases outside the gene matches: 5. This CDR3 contains 16 residues. Germline CDR1 MNHEY, CDR2 SVGAGI.

The chain carries TRBV25-1 and TRBJ1-1; tentative D call: TRBD1 (5 bases). CDR1 and CDR2 (germline): MGHDK, SYGVNS. V was clipped by 5 bases and J by 9 bases, with 22 bases between them. This CDR3 has 15 residues. CDR3 amino acids: CASSRTGGSTDKAFF. The CDR3 DNA reads TGTGCCAGCAGTCGAACGGGAGGTTCGACAGACAAAGCTTTCTTT.

This clone was detected only a few times. The V and J genes are TRBV6-1 and TRBJ2-2; a weak D match, TRBD1 (7 bases). Trimming cost V 9 bases and J 7 bases, with 15 bases left between them. Germline assignment: CDR1 MNHNS and CDR2 SASEGT. The CDR3 sequence is 13 residues long. CDR3 region: CARGRGDGGELFF. DNA of the CDR3: TGTGCCAGAGGCAGGGGGGACGGCGGGGAGCTGTTTTTT.

The chain is built from TRBV4-1 and TRBJ1-5; D gene ambiguous. CDR3 length: 16 amino acids. V lost 1 base and J 4 bases, leaving 14 bases between the germline ends. CDR1 and CDR2 from the germline V gene are MGHRA and YSYEKL. CDR3 sequence: CASSQGFGSQNQPQHF. In DNA form, the CDR3 reads TGCGCCAGCAGCCAAGGATTTGGGTCACAAAATCAGCCCCAGCATTTT.

The chain recombines TRBV18 with TRBJ1-6, with a possible D match to TRBD1 (6 bases). This CDR3 contains 14 residues. The ends were cut back, 2 bases at V and 9 bases at J, with 11 bases in the middle. The V gene's germline CDR1 is KGHSH and CDR2 LQKENI. This CDR3 is CASSPAGEGSPLHF. In nucleotides, the CDR3 is TGTGCCAGCTCACCAGCAGGGGAAGGTTCACCCCTCCACTTT.

The V call is TRBV12-5, the J call TRBJ2-3, with 11 bases lining up with TRBD2. Germline V gives CDR1 LGHNT, CDR2 FRNRAP. V dropped 4 bases and J dropped 7; count of bases not matched to a gene: 7. This CDR3 contains 15 residues. The CDR3 here is CASGSSGGSPNTQYF. In nucleotides, the CDR3 is TGTGCTAGTGGTTCTAGCGGGGGGTCCCCGAATACGCAGTATTTT.

By frequency in the sample, this clone is medium-sized. V usage is TRBV6-4 and J usage is TRBJ2-1; 9 positions agree with TRBD2. Germline V gene lookup returns CDR1 MRHNA and CDR2 SNTAGT. The V segment lost 2 bases and the J segment 2 bases; nucleotides outside the gene matches: 4. The CDR3 loop spans 16 amino acids. For the CDR3, the DNA is TGTGCCAGCAGTGACCGCGGCGGGGGGGCCTACAATGAGCAGTTCTTC. Translation: CASSDRGGGAYNEQFF.

Note on this clone: One end of the junction does not line up with germline, which may come from a read error. The rearrangement joins TRBV5-7 to TRBJ1-2; TRBD1 agrees at 10 bases. TRBV5-7 is treated as an ORF (open reading frame) with a function not yet certain. The CDR3 sequence is 15 residues long. Here the CDR3 DNA reads TGTGCCAGCAGTTTGGGACAGGGGAGTCCCTATGGCTACACCTTC. Translation: CASSLGQGSPYGYTF.